This T cell receptor beta chain was sequenced in a study of shared clonotypes between healthy human individuals. Using immunoSEQ multiplex PCR, the repertoire was profiled, and TCRdb retains in-frame clones only, with some absent. There are some 630,000 clones in the sample; less than 80% occur only once, and under 2% lies in the top ten. CDR3 length equals 15 residues. CDR1 and CDR2 (germline): SEHNR, FQNEAQ (reference sequence). V shed 5 bases and J shed 6 bases, with 19 bases lying between them. This clonotype was sampled from a woman under 40 in good health. What was sequenced was memory CD4+ T cells sorted from blood. Regarding subset: CD45RA-negative fraction. This sequence joins TRBV7-9 and TRBJ1-2; D perhaps matches TRBD1 (5 bases). CDR3 DNA: TGTGCCAGCAGCCCCAGTTCTGCCAGGGCCGATGGCTACACCTTC. Encoded protein: CASSPSSARADGYTF.